What follows are 17 T cell receptor beta chains derived from one specimen sequenced in a study of immune evolution from preneoplasia to lung adenocarcinoma. TCRdb's copy holds only in-frame clones and misses some; the assay was immunoSEQ multiplex PCR. This table has 35,000 to 40,000 clones, about 73% appearing once. Sequencing input: FFPE invasive lung adenocarcinoma tissue. The receptors shown here come from a person in their sixties or seventies with lung adenocarcinoma.

Worth noting for this clone: The sample contains more than one DNA sequence encoding this CDR3. The chain has TRBV4-3 and TRBJ2-7; 7 bases agree with TRBD1. The germline CDR1 and CDR2 sequences are LGHNA and YSLEER. The CDR3 runs 16 residues. The ends lost 4 bases at V and 0 bases at J; junction bases unmatched: 9. The CDR3 spells CASSLVDWDSSYEQYF. The CDR3 bases are TGCGCCAGCAGCCTAGTCGATTGGGACAGCTCCTACGAGCAGTACTTC.

V gene TRBV7-8 combines with J gene TRBJ2-3; D not certain. The germline V gene encodes CDR1 SGHVS and CDR2 FQNEAQ. The CDR3 totals 12 residues. Trimming removed 7 bases at V and 6 bases at J, with 11 bases between. CDR3 sequence reads: CASTHPLDTQYF. In nucleotides, the CDR3 is TGTGCCAGCACCCACCCTTTGGATACGCAGTATTTT. Drawing the rest from reference TRBV7-8 and TRBJ2-3, the complete variable domain is GAGVSQSPRYKVAKRGQDVALRCDPISGHVSLFWYQQALGQGPEFLTYFQNEAQLDKSGLPSDRFFAERPEGSVSTLKIQRTQQEDSAVYLCASTHPLDTQYFGPGTRLTVL.

The chain is built from TRBV6-6 and TRBJ1-4; D is ambiguous. The germline gives CDR1 MNHNY, CDR2 SVGAGI (reference sequence). Trimming removed 0 bases from V and 2 bases from J, with 4 bases in between. CDR3 length: 14 residues. CDR3 loop: CASSYSATNEKLFF. The CDR3 bases are TGTGCCAGCAGTTACTCAGCCACTAATGAAAAACTGTTTTTT.

The chain joins TRBV19 to TRBJ1-5; D is perhaps TRBD1 (5 bases). The germline V gene has CDR1 LNHDA and CDR2 SQIVND (reference sequence). The CDR3 length is 16 residues. V lost 2 bases and J 0 bases, leaving 11 bases between the germline ends. In DNA, the CDR3 is TGTGCCAGTAGTATAAGGGGTTCGTTTAGCAATCAGCCCCAGCATTTT. Protein: CASSIRGSFSNQPQHF.

The sample holds one count of this clone. At the DNA level, this CDR3 is encoded by other sequences in the same sample as well. The chain recombines TRBV19 with TRBJ2-7, with D uncertain. Germline V gives CDR1 LNHDA, CDR2 SQIVND (reference sequence). Trimming removed 8 bases at V and 3 bases at J, with 11 bases between. The CDR3 is 12 residues long. CDR3: CASDDGSYEQYF. CDR3 nucleotide sequence: TGTGCCAGTGATGACGGCAGCTACGAGCAGTACTTC.

The chain has TRBV21-1 and TRBJ1-1; the table assigns TRBD1, which was not confirmed against the DNA. TRBV21-1 is marked as a pseudogene. The CDR3 loop spans 15 amino acids. The CDR3 DNA sequence: TGTGCCAGCAGCTCAAAGGGGGACATGAACACTGAAGCTTTCTTT. This encodes CASSSKGDMNTEAFF.

CDR3 coding DNA: TGTGCCTTATCCGGGACAGGGCTTTCCCAAGAGACCCAGTACTTC. It codes for CALSGTGLSQETQYF. The chain has TRBV30 and TRBJ2-5, with 9 bases aligning to TRBD1. The CDR3 totals 15 residues. V lost 7 bases to trimming and J lost 1 base; unmatched junction nucleotides: 10. Germline CDR1 GTSNPN, CDR2 SVGIG (reference sequence).

V and J are TRBV29-1 and TRBJ1-1; D perhaps matches TRBD1 (5 bases). V was cut by 6 bases and J by 0 bases, with 17 bases left in between. The V gene's germline CDR1 is SQVTM and CDR2 ANQGSEA. The CDR3 has 15 amino acids. In nucleotides, the CDR3 is TGCAGCGTCGCGAGAGGGTGGGGGATGAACACTGAAGCTTTCTTT. This sequence encodes CSVARGWGMNTEAFF.

The chain uses TRBV19 and TRBJ1-5, with D maybe TRBD1 (5 bases). The CDR3 is 14 amino acids. Germline lookup yields CDR1 LNHDA and CDR2 SQIVND (reference sequence). The V gene lost 9 bases and the J gene lost 2 bases, with 14 bases spanning the gap. The CDR3 is CASSIRDGNQPQHF. CDR3 bases: TGTGCCAGCTCTATCCGGGACGGCAATCAGCCCCAGCATTTT.

This clone was seen a few times. This sample also contains other DNA sequences that code for the same CDR3. This chain links TRBV15 with TRBJ2-3, with D possibly being TRBD1 (6 bases). The V end was cut by 0 bases, the J end by 2 bases, with 15 bases between. Per germline, CDR1 LNHNV and CDR2 YYDKDF (reference sequence). The CDR3 is 17 amino acids. CDR3 DNA: TGTGCCACCAGCAGAGATCGGGACAACCCGGCCACAGATACGCAGTATTTT. This sequence encodes CATSRDRDNPATDTQYF.

The chain carries TRBV6-1 and TRBJ1-5; D is undetermined. The CDR3 is 14 amino acids. V dropped 2 bases and J dropped 2 bases, with 7 bases sitting between them. Germline values: CDR1 MNHNS, CDR2 SASEGT. CDR3 in DNA: TGTGCCAGCAGTGAAAAGGGCCGCAATCAGCCCCAGCATTTT. Amino acids: CASSEKGRNQPQHF.

V is TRBV6-6 and J is TRBJ2-1; 12 bases are shared with TRBD2. Germline lookup yields CDR1 MNHNY and CDR2 SVGAGI (reference sequence). This CDR3 is built from 15 residues. The V segment lost 8 bases and the J segment 4 bases; nucleotides outside the gene matches: 6. The CDR3 sequence: CASYKLAGGYNEQFF. The DNA for the CDR3 is TGTGCCAGCTATAAACTAGCGGGAGGTTACAATGAGCAGTTCTTC.

This clone was picked up one time. V and J are TRBV15 and TRBJ2-5; D not certain. This CDR3 is 14 amino acids long. The germline V and J ends were trimmed by 0 bases and 5 bases, with 10 bases remaining between them. Per the germline V gene, CDR1 is LNHNV and CDR2 is YYDKDF (reference sequence). CDR3 protein: CATSRDRIAETQYF. In nucleotides, the CDR3 is TGTGCCACCAGCAGAGATCGCATCGCGGAGACCCAGTACTTC.

CDR3 DNA sequence: TGTGCCAGCAGACCCACTAGCGGGGCTACCTACGAGCAGTACTTC. Translating gives CASRPTSGATYEQYF. This chain uses TRBV11-2 with TRBJ2-7; 10 bases fit TRBD2. The CDR3 has 15 amino acids. V shed 6 bases and J 2 bases; nucleotides not matched to a gene: 7. Germline CDR1 SGHAT, CDR2 FQNNGV.

The genes are TRBV5-1 and TRBJ2-5; D not certain. Between the trimmed V and J ends, which lost 3 bases and 4 bases, there was a span of 10 bases. Per the germline V gene, CDR1 is SGHRS and CDR2 is YFSETQ. CDR3 length: 13 residues. This CDR3 is CASSSFLGETQYF. The CDR3 nucleotides read TGCGCCAGCAGCTCCTTCCTCGGAGAGACCCAGTACTTC.

V and J are TRBV7-9 and TRBJ2-2, with D perhaps given as TRBD1 or TRBD2 (5 bases each). Germline CDR1 and CDR2: SEHNR and FQNEAQ (reference sequence). Trimming stripped 8 bases from V and 3 bases from J, with 13 bases between. This CDR3 comprises 14 residues. Here the CDR3 DNA reads TGTGCCAGCCGGGGCCCGGTGGACACCGGGGAGCTGTTTTTT. It encodes CASRGPVDTGELFF.

This chain connects TRBV7-9 to TRBJ2-3, with TRBD2 as a possible D gene (6 bases). Trimming stripped 9 bases from V and 1 base from J, with 17 bases between. The germline V gene encodes CDR1 SEHNR and CDR2 FQNEAQ (reference sequence). The CDR3 extends over 15 amino acids. The CDR3 region is CASSTRGDGTDTQYF. Here the CDR3 DNA reads TGTGCCAGTTCGACCCGCGGGGACGGCACAGATACGCAGTATTTT.